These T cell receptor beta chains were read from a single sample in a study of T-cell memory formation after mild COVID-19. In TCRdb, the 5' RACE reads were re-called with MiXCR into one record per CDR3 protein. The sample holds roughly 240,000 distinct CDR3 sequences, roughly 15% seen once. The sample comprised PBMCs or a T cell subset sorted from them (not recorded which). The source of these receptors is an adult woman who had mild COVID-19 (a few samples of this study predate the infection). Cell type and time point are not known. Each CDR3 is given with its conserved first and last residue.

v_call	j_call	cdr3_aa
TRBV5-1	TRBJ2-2	CASSPGDRPPGELFF
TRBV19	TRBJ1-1	CASRGDRYTEAFF
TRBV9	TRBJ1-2	CASSRDSRSGNYGYTF
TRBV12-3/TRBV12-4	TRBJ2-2	CASTPYSDTGELFF
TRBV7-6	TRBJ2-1	CASSLVRAEQFF
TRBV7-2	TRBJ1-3	CASSLDVGARSGNTIYF
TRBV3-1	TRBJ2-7	CASSQGRGTGGVEQYF
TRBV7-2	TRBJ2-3	CASSPYTDTQYF
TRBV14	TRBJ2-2	CASSQVEAVAGELFF
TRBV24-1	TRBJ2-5	CATRDGADQETQYF
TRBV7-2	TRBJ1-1	CASSLVGKEGSEAFF
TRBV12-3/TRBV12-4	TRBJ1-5	CASSFRGTQNQPQHF
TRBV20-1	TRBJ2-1	CSPRVSGRAGEQFF
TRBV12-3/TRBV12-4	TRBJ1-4	CASRPDRGVEKLFF
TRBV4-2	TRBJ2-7	CASSQTSRYEQYF
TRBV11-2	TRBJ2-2	CASSFTWDSWDGDTGELFF
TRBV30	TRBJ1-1	CAWHRDRADTEAFF
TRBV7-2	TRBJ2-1	CASSLGGTSGNEQFF
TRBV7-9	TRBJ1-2	CASRLSTRGRGGYTF
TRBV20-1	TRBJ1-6	CSASGTGGFDSPLHF
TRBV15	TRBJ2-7	CATSIERSYEQYF
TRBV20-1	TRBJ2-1	CSASSPLAGGRNEQFF
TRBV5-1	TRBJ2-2	CASSSQIAGELFF
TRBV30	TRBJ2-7	CAWSRGEAYEQYF
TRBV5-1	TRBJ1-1	CASSLDSGGVTEAFF
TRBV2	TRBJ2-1	CASRGLAFNEQFF
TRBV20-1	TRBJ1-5	CSARGQAILSNQPQHF
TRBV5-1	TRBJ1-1	CASSPDVQPNTEAFF
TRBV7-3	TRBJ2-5	CASSVSGRETQYF
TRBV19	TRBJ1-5	CASTARHALNQPQHF
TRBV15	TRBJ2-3	CATSRGRGDTDTQYF
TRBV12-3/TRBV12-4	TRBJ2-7	CASSLRTGGAEQYF
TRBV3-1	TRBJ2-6	CASSQYRGLSGANVLTF
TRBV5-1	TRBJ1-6	CASSSLTGSRNSPLHF
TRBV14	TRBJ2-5	CASSRKWGQETQYF
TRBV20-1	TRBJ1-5	CSARDWLRGDQPQHF
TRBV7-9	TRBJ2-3	CASSFGGTGDTQYF
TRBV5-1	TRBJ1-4	CASSLFGEGEKLFF
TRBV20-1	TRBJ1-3	CSVVGQAPPNTIYF
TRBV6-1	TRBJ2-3	CASSETSGTDTQYF
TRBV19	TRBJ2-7	CASSTSGTTYEQYF
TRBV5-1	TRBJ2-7	CASSRLLEDSYEQYF
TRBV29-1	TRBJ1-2	CSVPKNYGYTF
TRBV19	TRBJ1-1	CASSMVSTGIRTEAFF
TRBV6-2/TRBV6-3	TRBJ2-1	CASSYVLAGGLTQFF
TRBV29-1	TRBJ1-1	CSGGQGPAFF
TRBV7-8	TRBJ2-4	CASSLQNIQYF
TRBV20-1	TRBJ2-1	CSARHTGLVLDEQFF
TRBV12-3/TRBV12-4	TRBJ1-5	CASRSGTAGQPQHF
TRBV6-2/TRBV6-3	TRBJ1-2	CASRSYKSWTGYTF
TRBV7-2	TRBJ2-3	CASSMRLAGGQDTQYF
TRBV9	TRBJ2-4	CASSQLASPKNIQYF
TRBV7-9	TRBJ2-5	CASSLNRGQETQYF
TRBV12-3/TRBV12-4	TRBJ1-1	CASSFATYNTEAFF
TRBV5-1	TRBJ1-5	CASSLGQGIGQPQHF